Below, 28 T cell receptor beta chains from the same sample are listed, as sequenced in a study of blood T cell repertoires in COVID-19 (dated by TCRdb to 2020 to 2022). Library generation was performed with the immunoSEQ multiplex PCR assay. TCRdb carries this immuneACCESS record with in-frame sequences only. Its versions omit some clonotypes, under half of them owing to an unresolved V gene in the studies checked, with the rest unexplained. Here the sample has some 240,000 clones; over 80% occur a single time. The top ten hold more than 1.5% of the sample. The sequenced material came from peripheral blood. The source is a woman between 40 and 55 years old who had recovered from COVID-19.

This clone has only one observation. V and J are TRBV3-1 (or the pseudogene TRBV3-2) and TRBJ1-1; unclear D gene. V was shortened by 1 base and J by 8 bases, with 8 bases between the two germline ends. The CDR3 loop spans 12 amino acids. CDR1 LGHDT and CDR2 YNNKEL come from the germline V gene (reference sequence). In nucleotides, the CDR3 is TGTGCCAGCAGCCAAGGTGTCAGGGAAGCTTTCTTT. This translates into CASSQGVREAFF.

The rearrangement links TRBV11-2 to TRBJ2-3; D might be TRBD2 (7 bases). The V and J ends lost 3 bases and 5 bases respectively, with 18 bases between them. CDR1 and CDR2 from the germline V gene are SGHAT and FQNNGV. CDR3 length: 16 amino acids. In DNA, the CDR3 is TGTGCCAGCAGCTTCCTCCCGCGGGGGCAGGGAGATACGCAGTATTTT. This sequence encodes CASSFLPRGQGDTQYF.

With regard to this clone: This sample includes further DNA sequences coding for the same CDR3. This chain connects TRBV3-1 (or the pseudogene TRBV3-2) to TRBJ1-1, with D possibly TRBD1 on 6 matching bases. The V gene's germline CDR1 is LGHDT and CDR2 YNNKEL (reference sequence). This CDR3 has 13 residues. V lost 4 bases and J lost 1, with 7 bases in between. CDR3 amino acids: CASSPTGNTEAFF. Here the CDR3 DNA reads TGTGCCAGCAGCCCGACAGGGAACACTGAAGCTTTCTTT.

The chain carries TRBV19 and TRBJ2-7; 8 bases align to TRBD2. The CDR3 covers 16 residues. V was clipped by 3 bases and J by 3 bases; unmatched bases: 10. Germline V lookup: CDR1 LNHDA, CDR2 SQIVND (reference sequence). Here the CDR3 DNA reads TGTGCCAGTAGTATTTGGACTAGCCGGGTGGGCTACGAGCAGTACTTC. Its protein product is CASSIWTSRVGYEQYF.

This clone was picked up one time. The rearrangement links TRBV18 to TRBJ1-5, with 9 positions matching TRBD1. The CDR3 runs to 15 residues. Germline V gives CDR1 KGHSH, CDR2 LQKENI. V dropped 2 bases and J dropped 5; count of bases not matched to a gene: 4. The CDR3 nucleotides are TGTGCCAGCTCACCATCGACAGGGGGATATCAGCCCCAGCATTTT. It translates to CASSPSTGGYQPQHF.

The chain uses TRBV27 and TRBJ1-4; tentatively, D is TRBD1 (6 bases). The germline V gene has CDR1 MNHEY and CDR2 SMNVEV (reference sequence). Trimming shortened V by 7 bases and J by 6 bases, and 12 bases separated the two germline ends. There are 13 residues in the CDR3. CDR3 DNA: TGTGCCAGCAAAGGGACACAGGATGAAAAACTGTTTTTT. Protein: CASKGTQDEKLFF.

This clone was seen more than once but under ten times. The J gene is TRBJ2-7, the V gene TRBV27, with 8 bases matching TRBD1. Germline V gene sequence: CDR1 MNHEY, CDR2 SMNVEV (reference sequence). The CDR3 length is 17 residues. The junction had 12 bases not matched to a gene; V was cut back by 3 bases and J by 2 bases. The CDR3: CASSFGVGQGPTYEQYF. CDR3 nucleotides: TGTGCCAGCAGTTTTGGAGTAGGACAGGGCCCGACCTACGAGCAGTACTTC.

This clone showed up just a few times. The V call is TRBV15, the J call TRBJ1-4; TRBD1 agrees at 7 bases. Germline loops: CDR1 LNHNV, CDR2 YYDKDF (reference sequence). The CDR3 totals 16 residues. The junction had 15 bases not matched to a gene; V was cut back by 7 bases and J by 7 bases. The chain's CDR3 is CATTVPLTGRGEKLFF. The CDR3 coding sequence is TGTGCCACCACCGTGCCGTTGACAGGGCGTGGTGAAAAACTGTTTTTT.

The CDR3 spells CASRQPGQGTDTQYF. The CDR3 nucleotides read TGTGCCAGCAGACAACCGGGACAGGGGACAGATACGCAGTATTTT. The chain carries TRBV6-6 and TRBJ2-3, with 10 bases identical to TRBD1. J lost 3 bases, V lost 6 bases, and 6 bases had no gene match. Germline CDR1 MNHNY, CDR2 SVGAGI (reference sequence). The CDR3 sequence is 15 residues long.

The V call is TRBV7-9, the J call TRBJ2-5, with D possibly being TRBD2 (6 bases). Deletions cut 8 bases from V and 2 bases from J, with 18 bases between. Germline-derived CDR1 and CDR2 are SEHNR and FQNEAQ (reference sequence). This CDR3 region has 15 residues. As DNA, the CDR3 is TGTGCCAGCTTACCGTGGATAGCGGAACAAGAGACCCAGTACTTC. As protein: CASLPWIAEQETQYF.

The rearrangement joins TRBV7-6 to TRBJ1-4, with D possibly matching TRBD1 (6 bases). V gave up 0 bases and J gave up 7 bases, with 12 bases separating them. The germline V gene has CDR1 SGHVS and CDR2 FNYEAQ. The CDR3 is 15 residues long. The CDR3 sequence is CASSLAWGRVEKLFF. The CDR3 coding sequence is TGTGCCAGCAGCTTAGCGTGGGGGCGCGTTGAAAAACTGTTTTTT.

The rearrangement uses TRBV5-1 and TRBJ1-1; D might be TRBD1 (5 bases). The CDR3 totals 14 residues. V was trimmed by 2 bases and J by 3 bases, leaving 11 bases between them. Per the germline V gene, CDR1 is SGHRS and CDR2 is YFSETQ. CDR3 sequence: CASSFQGGDTEAFF. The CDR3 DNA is TGCGCCAGCAGCTTTCAGGGCGGGGACACTGAAGCTTTCTTT.

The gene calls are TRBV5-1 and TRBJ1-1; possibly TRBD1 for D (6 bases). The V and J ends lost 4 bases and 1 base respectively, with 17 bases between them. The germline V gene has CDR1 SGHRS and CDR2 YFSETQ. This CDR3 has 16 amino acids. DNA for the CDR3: TGCGCCAGCAGCGCAGGGGACCTGGGACGGAACACTGAAGCTTTCTTT. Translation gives CASSAGDLGRNTEAFF.

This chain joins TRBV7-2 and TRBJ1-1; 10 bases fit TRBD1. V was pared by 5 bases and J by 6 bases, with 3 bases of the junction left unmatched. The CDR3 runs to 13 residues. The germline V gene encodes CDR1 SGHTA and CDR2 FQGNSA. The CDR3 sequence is CASSTGQGPEAFF. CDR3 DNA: TGTGCCAGCAGCACGGGACAGGGGCCTGAAGCTTTCTTT.

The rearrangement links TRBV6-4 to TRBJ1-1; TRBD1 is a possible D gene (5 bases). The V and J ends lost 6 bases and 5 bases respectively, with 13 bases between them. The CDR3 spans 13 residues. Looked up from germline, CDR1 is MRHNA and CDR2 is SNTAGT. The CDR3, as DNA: TGTGCCAGCAGGGCAGGGTATAGGACTGAAGCTTTCTTT. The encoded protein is CASRAGYRTEAFF.

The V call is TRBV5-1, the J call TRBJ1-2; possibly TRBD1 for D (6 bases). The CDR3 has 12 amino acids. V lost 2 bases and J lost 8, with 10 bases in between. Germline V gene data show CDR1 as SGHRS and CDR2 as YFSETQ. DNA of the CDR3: TGCGCCAGCAGCTTAACAGGGCTCGGCTACACCTTC. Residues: CASSLTGLGYTF.

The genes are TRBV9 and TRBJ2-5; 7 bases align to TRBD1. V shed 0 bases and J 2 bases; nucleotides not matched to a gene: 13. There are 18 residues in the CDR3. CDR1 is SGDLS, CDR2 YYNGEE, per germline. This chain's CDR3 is CASSVATTGTAEQETQYF. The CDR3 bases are TGTGCCAGCAGCGTAGCTACAACCGGGACAGCCGAGCAAGAGACCCAGTACTTC.

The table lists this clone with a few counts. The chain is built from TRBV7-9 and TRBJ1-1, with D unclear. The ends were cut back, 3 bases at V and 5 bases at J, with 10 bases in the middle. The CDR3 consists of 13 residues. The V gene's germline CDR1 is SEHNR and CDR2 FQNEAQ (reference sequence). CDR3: CASSLRGETEAFF. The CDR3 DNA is TGTGCCAGCAGCTTGCGGGGAGAGACTGAAGCTTTCTTT. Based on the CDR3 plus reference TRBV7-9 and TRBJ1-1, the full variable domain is DTGVSQNPRHKITKRGQNVTFRCDPISEHNRLYWYRQTLGQGPEFLTYFQNEAQLEKSRLLSDRFSAERPKGSFSTLEIQRTEQGDSAMYLCASSLRGETEAFFGQGTRLTVV.

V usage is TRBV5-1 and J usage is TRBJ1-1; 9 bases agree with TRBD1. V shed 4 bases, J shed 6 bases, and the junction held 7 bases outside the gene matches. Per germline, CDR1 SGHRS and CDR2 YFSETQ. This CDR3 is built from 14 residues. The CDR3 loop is CASSEQGASAEAFF. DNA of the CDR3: TGCGCCAGCAGCGAACAGGGGGCGTCGGCTGAAGCTTTCTTT.

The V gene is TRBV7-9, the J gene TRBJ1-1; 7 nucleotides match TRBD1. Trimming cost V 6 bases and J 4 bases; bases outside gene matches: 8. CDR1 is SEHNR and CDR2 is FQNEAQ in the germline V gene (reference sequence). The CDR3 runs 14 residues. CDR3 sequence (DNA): TGTGCCAGCAGAACATCCGGACAGGTCACTGAAGCTTTCTTT. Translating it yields CASRTSGQVTEAFF.

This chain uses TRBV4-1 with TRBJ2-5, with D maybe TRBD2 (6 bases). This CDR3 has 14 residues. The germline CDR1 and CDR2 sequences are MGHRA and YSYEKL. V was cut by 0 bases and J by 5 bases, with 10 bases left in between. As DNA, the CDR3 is TGCGCCAGCAGCCAAGAGTATCGGGAGGAGACCCAGTACTTC. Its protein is CASSQEYREETQYF.

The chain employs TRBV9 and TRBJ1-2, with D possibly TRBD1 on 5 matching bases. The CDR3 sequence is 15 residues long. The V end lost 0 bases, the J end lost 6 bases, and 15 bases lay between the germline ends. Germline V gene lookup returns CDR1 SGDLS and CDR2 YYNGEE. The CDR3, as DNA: TGTGCCAGCAGCGTAGAGCCGGGGGTGAATAATGGCTACACCTTC. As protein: CASSVEPGVNNGYTF.

CDR3 loop: CASSLRGTGESPLHF. In DNA form, the CDR3 reads TGTGCCAGCAGCTTACGGGGGACAGGGGAATCACCCCTCCACTTT. The gene calls are TRBV11-2 and TRBJ1-6; TRBD1 aligns across 10 bases. J was trimmed by 10 bases and V by 2 bases; bases with no gene match: 5. Germline V CDR1 and CDR2: SGHAT, FQNNGV. The CDR3 has 15 amino acids.

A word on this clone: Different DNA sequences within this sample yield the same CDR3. CDR3 amino acids: CASSFGGNNEQFF. DNA of the CDR3: TGTGCCAGCAGCTTCGGGGGGAACAATGAGCAGTTCTTC. The V gene is TRBV7-3, the J gene TRBJ2-1; 7 bases are shared with TRBD2. Trimming at V came to 3 bases and at J to 5 bases, leaving 1 base not matched to a gene. This CDR3 comprises 13 residues. Germline CDR1 is SGHTA and CDR2 is FQGTGA.

In DNA form, the CDR3 reads TGTGCCACCAGTGTGGGACAGTACTCCGGGGAGACCCAGTACTTC. It is translated as CATSVGQYSGETQYF. The chain employs TRBV24-1 and TRBJ2-5, with 7 nucleotides matching TRBD1. V lost 5 bases, J lost 5 bases, and 10 bases stayed unmatched. The CDR3 extends over 15 amino acids. CDR1 is KGHDR and CDR2 is SFDVKD in the germline V gene.

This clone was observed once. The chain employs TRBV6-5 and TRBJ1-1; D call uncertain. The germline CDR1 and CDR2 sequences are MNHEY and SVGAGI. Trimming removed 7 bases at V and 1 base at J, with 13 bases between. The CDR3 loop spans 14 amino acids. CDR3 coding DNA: TGTGCCAGCAACGGAAGGAGGTGGAACACTGAAGCTTTCTTT. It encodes CASNGRRWNTEAFF.

In nucleotides, the CDR3 is TGTGCCAGCAGCGATGGACAGTCTTATAATTCACCCCTCCACTTT. As protein: CASSDGQSYNSPLHF. V usage is TRBV13 and J usage is TRBJ1-6; a weak D match, TRBD1 (6 bases). Germline assignment: CDR1 PRHDT and CDR2 FYEKMQ (reference sequence). CDR3 length: 15 residues. The ends were cut back, 5 bases at V and 4 bases at J, with 12 bases in the middle.

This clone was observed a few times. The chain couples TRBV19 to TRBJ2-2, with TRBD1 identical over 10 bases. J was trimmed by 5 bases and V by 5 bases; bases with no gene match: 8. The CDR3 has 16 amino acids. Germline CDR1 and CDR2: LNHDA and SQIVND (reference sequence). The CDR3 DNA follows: TGTGCCAGTAGTCCCTCGACAGGGGGCGAAACCGGGGAGCTGTTTTTT. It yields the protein CASSPSTGGETGELFF.